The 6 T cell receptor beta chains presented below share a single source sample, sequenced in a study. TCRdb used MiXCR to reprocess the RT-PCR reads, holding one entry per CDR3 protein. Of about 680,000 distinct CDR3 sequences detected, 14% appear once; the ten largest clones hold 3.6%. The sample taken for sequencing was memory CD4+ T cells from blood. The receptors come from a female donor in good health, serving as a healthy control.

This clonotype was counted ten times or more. The CDR3 loop is CASSLPQQTGYYEQYF. The CDR3 coding sequence is TGTGCCAGCAGTTTACCTCAACAGACAGGGTACTACGAGCAGTACTTC. The chain carries TRBV12-3 or TRBV12-4 and TRBJ2-7; 7 bases fit TRBD1. The CDR3 is 16 amino acids. Trimming cost V 2 bases and J 3 bases; bases outside gene matches: 10.

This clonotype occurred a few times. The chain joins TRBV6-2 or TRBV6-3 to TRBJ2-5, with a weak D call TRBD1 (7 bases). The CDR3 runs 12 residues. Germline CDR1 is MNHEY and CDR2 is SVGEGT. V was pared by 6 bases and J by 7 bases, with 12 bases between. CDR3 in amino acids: CASSRQGGTQYF. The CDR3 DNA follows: TGTGCCAGCAGCCGACAGGGAGGGACCCAGTACTTC.

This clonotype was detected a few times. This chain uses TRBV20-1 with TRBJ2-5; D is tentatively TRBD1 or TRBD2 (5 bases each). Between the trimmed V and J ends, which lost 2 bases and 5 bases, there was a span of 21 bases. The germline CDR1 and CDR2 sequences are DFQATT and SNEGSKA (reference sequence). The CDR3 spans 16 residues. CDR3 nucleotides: TGCAGTGCTAGATCTCCGTTTGGGACCTCGGGCGAGACCCAGTACTTC. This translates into CSARSPFGTSGETQYF.

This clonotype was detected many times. The CDR3 DNA reads TGCAGCGTTGTAGAGGGGGGGAATCAGCCCCAGCATTTT. Its translation: CSVVEGGNQPQHF. The chain is built from TRBV29-1 and TRBJ1-5, with D perhaps TRBD1 (6 bases). The CDR3 consists of 13 residues. V gave up 4 bases and J gave up 4 bases, with 11 bases separating them. The germline V gene has CDR1 SQVTM and CDR2 ANQGSEA.

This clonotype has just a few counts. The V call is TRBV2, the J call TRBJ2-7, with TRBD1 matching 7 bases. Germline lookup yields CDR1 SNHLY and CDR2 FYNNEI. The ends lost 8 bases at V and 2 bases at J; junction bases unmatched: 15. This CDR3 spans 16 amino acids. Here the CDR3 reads CASQASADRFTYEQYF. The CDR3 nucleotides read TGTGCCAGCCAGGCTTCCGCGGACAGGTTTACCTACGAGCAGTACTTC.

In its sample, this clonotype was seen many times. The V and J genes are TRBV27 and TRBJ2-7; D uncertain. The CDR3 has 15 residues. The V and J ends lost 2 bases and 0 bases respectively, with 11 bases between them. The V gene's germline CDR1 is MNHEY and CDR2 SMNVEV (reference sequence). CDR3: CASSLGPMSSYEQYF. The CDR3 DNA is TGTGCCAGCAGTTTAGGACCGATGAGCTCCTACGAGCAGTACTTC.